Shown below are 19 T cell receptor beta chains from a single sample sequenced in a study of blood T cell repertoires in COVID-19. Using immunoSEQ multiplex PCR, the repertoire was profiled, and TCRdb retains in-frame clones only, with some absent. The sample has under 300,000 clones, around 84% seen once. Sequenced sample: peripheral blood. These receptors originate from a woman in her thirties or forties who had recovered from COVID-19.

The rearrangement uses TRBV7-9 and TRBJ1-2; 8 bases agree with TRBD1. Losses at the gene ends were 4 bases for V and 8 bases for J; bases not matched to a gene: 15. The CDR3 covers 16 residues. Germline assignment: CDR1 SEHNR and CDR2 FQNEAQ (reference sequence). The CDR3 sequence: CASSSGPDRGASGYTF. In DNA, the CDR3 is TGTGCCAGCAGCTCGGGACCAGACAGGGGAGCGTCCGGCTACACCTTC.

This chain connects TRBV4-1 to TRBJ1-4; D is undetermined. The CDR3 sequence is 16 residues long. Germline V CDR1 and CDR2: MGHRA, YSYEKL. Trimming stripped 0 bases from V and 4 bases from J, with 12 bases between. The CDR3 here is CASSQESQAGNEKLFF. The CDR3 coding sequence is TGCGCCAGCAGCCAAGAGTCTCAAGCCGGTAATGAAAAACTGTTTTTT.

This chain uses TRBV10-3 with TRBJ1-2, with 9 bases that match TRBD1. The trim removed 6 bases at V and 0 bases at J, leaving 11 bases unmatched. This CDR3 has 17 residues. The germline gives CDR1 ENHRY, CDR2 SYGVKD. CDR3 in DNA: TGTGCCATCAGAGTCCGGGACAGGGAAATAACTAACTATGGCTACACCTTC. Translation: CAIRVRDREITNYGYTF.

There are a few counts of this clone. The genes are TRBV28 and TRBJ1-5; the D is unclear. With 6 bases removed from V and 5 bases from J, the gap between germline ends came to 23 bases. This CDR3 spans 17 amino acids. Germline V lookup: CDR1 MDHEN, CDR2 SYDVKM. CDR3 region: CASRMRKAAGMDQPQHF. CDR3 DNA sequence: TGTGCCAGCAGAATGCGAAAGGCGGCGGGGATGGATCAGCCCCAGCATTTT.

This rearrangement joins TRBV19 to TRBJ2-5, with no clear D. CDR1 is LNHDA and CDR2 is SQIVND in the germline V gene (reference sequence). This CDR3 region has 14 residues. Trimming took 3 bases from V and 4 from J, leaving 12 bases between them. The CDR3 DNA sequence: TGTGCCAGTAGTATCGCCGAGCCGCGAGAGACCCAGTACTTC. This codes for CASSIAEPRETQYF.

This chain joins TRBV28 and TRBJ2-7, with 9 bases that match TRBD1. Germline-derived CDR1 and CDR2 are MDHEN and SYDVKM. The CDR3 is 14 amino acids. V dropped 6 bases and J dropped 4; count of bases not matched to a gene: 7. The CDR3 bases are TGTGCCAGCAGGGGGGACAGGGCTAGGTACGAGCAGTACTTC. Protein sequence: CASRGDRARYEQYF.

This rearrangement joins TRBV4-1 to TRBJ2-3, with D unresolved. Trimming pared 2 bases from V and 1 base from J, leaving 13 bases between. CDR3 length equals 16 residues. The germline V gene encodes CDR1 MGHRA and CDR2 YSYEKL. CDR3 DNA sequence: TGCGCCAGCAGCCAAAGGCTTGCGGAACGCACAGATACGCAGTATTTT. This sequence encodes CASSQRLAERTDTQYF.

This chain connects TRBV24-1 to TRBJ2-2, with D perhaps matching TRBD1 (5 bases). Germline V gene sequence: CDR1 KGHDR, CDR2 SFDVKD. This CDR3 is built from 13 residues. V lost 6 bases and J 8 bases, leaving 12 bases between the germline ends. CDR3 in DNA: TGTGCCACCAGTCTAAGGCAGGGTGGGGAGCTGTTTTTT. Protein sequence: CATSLRQGGELFF.

The V and J genes are TRBV5-4 and TRBJ2-1; 8 bases match TRBD2. The CDR3 is 12 residues long. CDR1 and CDR2 (germline): SGHNT, YYREEE (reference sequence). V was clipped by 6 bases and J by 7 bases; unmatched bases: 3. This CDR3 is CASTRGGNEQFF. The CDR3 region has the DNA TGTGCCAGCACCCGGGGGGGGAATGAGCAGTTCTTC.

In its sample, this clone was seen once. V usage is TRBV5-6 and J usage is TRBJ2-7; 10 bases align to TRBD1. CDR1 and CDR2 (germline): SGHDT, YYEEEE. The length of the CDR3 is 15 residues. J was trimmed by 1 base and V by 0 bases; bases with no gene match: 1. CDR3 nucleotides: TGTGCCAGCAGCTTGGGGACAGGGGGTTCCTACGAGCAGTACTTC. Residues: CASSLGTGGSYEQYF. Full variable domain (missing parts from reference TRBV5-6 and TRBJ2-7): DAGVTQSPTHLIKTRGQQVTLRCSPKSGHDTVSWYQQALGQGPQFIFQYYEEEERQRGNFPDRFSGHQFPNYSSELNVNALLLGDSALYLCASSLGTGGSYEQYFGPGTRLTVT.

The chain couples TRBV24-1 to TRBJ2-3; D is possibly TRBD1 (5 bases). The CDR3 is made up of 14 amino acids. CDR1 is KGHDR, CDR2 SFDVKD, per germline. Trimming left V 4 bases short and J 0 bases short, with 7 bases between. The CDR3: CATSDTGSTDTQYF. As DNA, the CDR3 is TGTGCCACCAGTGACACAGGAAGCACAGATACGCAGTATTTT.

This clone has just one count. The rearrangement links TRBV6-5 to TRBJ1-5; D might be TRBD1 (6 bases). Germline V gene sequence: CDR1 MNHEY, CDR2 SVGAGI. There are 15 residues in the CDR3. With 0 bases removed from V and 4 bases from J, the gap between germline ends came to 10 bases. Here the CDR3 DNA reads TGTGCCAGCAGTTACTCTGTCCAGGGGAATCAGCCCCAGCATTTT. Translation: CASSYSVQGNQPQHF.

The chain carries TRBV5-1 and TRBJ2-6, with D unclear. The CDR3 covers 14 residues. CDR1 and CDR2 from the germline V gene are SGHRS and YFSETQ. V was shortened by 8 bases and J by 0 bases, with 9 bases between the two germline ends. The CDR3 DNA sequence: TGCGCCAGTAAACAGTCCTCTGGGGCCAACGTCCTGACTTTC. Its protein product is CASKQSSGANVLTF.

This clone was observed a few times. V and J are TRBV27 and TRBJ1-6; TRBD1 matches at 10 bases. Trimming at V came to 5 bases and at J to 7 bases, leaving 2 bases not matched to a gene. This CDR3 has 14 residues. Germline values: CDR1 MNHEY, CDR2 SMNVEV (reference sequence). In DNA, the CDR3 is TGTGCCAGCAGTGTGGACAGGGGGAATTCACCCCTCCACTTT. Translating gives CASSVDRGNSPLHF.

The J gene is TRBJ2-3, the V gene TRBV6-4; 10 bases line up with TRBD1. The ends lost 0 bases at V and 4 bases at J; junction bases unmatched: 1. Germline V gene sequence: CDR1 MRHNA, CDR2 SNTAGT. The CDR3 spans 15 residues. CDR3 DNA sequence: TGTGCCAGCAGTGACTCGACAGGGGGCGCAGATACGCAGTATTTT. Amino acid sequence: CASSDSTGGADTQYF.

Notes on this clone: Germline and junction disagree at one end, which may indicate a read error. The chain joins TRBV24-1 to TRBJ2-2; D is unresolved. Germline V gives CDR1 KGHDR, CDR2 SFDVKD. This CDR3 has 12 amino acids. As DNA, the CDR3 is TGTGCCACCAGAGATTCGGTCGGGGAGCTGTTTTTT. This gives the protein CATRDSVGELFF.

This rearrangement joins TRBV18 to TRBJ2-7; TRBD2 matches at 9 bases. Trimming took 3 bases from V and 1 from J; bases not matched to a gene: 7. The CDR3 spans 16 residues. Germline-derived CDR1 and CDR2 are KGHSH and LQKENI. CDR3 residues: CASSPGAGGSSYEQYF. CDR3 in DNA: TGTGCCAGCTCACCGGGAGCGGGGGGAAGTTCCTACGAGCAGTACTTC.

The chain joins TRBV25-1 to TRBJ2-3, with D unclear. Germline V gene sequence: CDR1 MGHDK, CDR2 SYGVNS. CDR3 length: 14 residues. Trimming shortened V by 1 base and J by 0 bases, and 5 bases separated the two germline ends. CDR3 sequence: CASSEFLSTDTQYF. CDR3 in DNA: TGTGCCAGCAGTGAATTCTTGAGCACAGATACGCAGTATTTT.

The chain carries TRBV5-1 and TRBJ1-3, with 7 positions matching TRBD1. Germline V gives CDR1 SGHRS, CDR2 YFSETQ. V lost 4 bases to trimming and J lost 0 bases; unmatched junction nucleotides: 10. CDR3 length: 17 residues. DNA for the CDR3: TGCGCCAGCAGCCCCGGACAGGCAATCCTCTCTGGAAACACCATATATTTT. Translating it yields CASSPGQAILSGNTIYF.